The sequence of this T cell receptor (beta chain) was determined in a study of regulatory T cells in long-lasting Graves disease. Study-wide results and limits: Preferential use of TRBV28, TRBJ1-2 and TRBJ2-5 was seen in persistent disease. Those with persistent disease had in common more public clonotypes (around 2,500) than new patients (966).

The CDR3 runs to 13 residues. V shed 5 bases and J shed 1 base, with 9 bases lying between them. Germline V gene data show CDR1 as SGDLS and CDR2 as YYNGEE. Sample time point: newly diagnosed GD, antithyroid drugs for less than 3 months. Following extraction of RNA from PBMCs, that RNA was used to make the TCR library. The collection involved drawing 7.5 to 9.5 milliliters of peripheral blood into EDTA tubes. To make TCR beta libraries, researchers used iRepertoire HTBI primers and Arm-PCR of CDR3 regions. One entry per CDR3 protein results from TCRdb running MiXCR on the multiplex PCR reads. The sample yields a few hundred thousand distinct CDR3 sequences, less than 20% seen once. This clonotype was picked up many times. No antigen is known for it. The data were also submitted as part of a second study, on T cells in Graves' hyperthyroidism and ophthalmopathy. From that second work: Clinical symptoms, serum thyroxine, TRAb, thyroid ultrasound and orbital computed tomography established diagnosis.

The sequencing used peripheral blood mononuclear cells (PBMCs), collected at new diagnosis, from a patient treated with antithyroid drugs. The chain carries TRBV9 and TRBJ1-1; D may be TRBD1 (5 bases). This sequence originates from a woman aged 18-29 years with Graves disease. CDR3 sequence (DNA): TGTGCCAGCAGATCTACAGGGAACACTGAAGCTTTCTTT. The encoded protein is CASRSTGNTEAFF.